This T cell receptor (beta chain) was profiled in a study of T cells in Graves' hyperthyroidism and ophthalmopathy. Broader study findings: Through a model of 13 V-J features, ophthalmopathy was separated from stable hyperthyroidism.

Amplified TCR beta CDR3 regions came from RNA transcripts. TCR CDR3 underwent first-round RT-PCR with the HTBI primer set. TCRdb used MiXCR to reprocess the multiplex PCR reads, holding one entry per CDR3 protein. The repertoire holds 300,000 or so distinct CDR3 sequences, over 15% seen once, with around 57% in the top ten. The CDR3 covers 12 residues. Germline CDR1 is SQVTM and CDR2 is ANQGSEA. Trimming removed 4 bases from V and 7 bases from J, with 10 bases in between. This clonotype was seen only a few times. Its antigen is unknown. V gene TRBV29-1 combines with J gene TRBJ1-4; TRBD1 might be the D (5 bases). Sequencing used blood. This TCR came from an older woman with Graves' ophthalmopathy. CDR3 in DNA: TGCAGCGTTGGCAGGGTGGGTGAAAAACTGTTTTTT. The encoded protein is CSVGRVGEKLFF.